One T cell receptor beta chain is described in this entry. The sample originates from a study of blood T cell repertoires in COVID-19. The CDR3 extends over 16 amino acids. Trimming took off 5 bases at V and 2 bases at J, with 16 bases between the two ends. The germline CDR1 and CDR2 sequences are SGHTA and FQGNSA. Authors' methods: The assay estimated nucleated cells by amplifying reference gene primers. Repertoires were generated with immunoSEQ multiplex PCR, while TCRdb's copy carries only in-frame clones and drops some. V and J calls and clone size are copied from that table; D and trimming were computed from the DNA. In the table there are 200,000 to 250,000 clones, just under 85% of which are singletons. Participants came from about 23 US areas, aged roughly 18 to 90 years. Participant-given clinical history determined each cohort assignment. Two negative PCRs, clearance, or symptom resolution had been documented for recovered Cohort 3 donors.

The chain is built from TRBV7-2 and TRBJ1-5, with D maybe TRBD1 (5 bases). This clonotype was sampled from a man aged 40-49 years who had recovered from COVID-19. The sequenced sample consisted of PBMCs or T cells enriched from blood (not recorded which). The chain's CDR3 is CASSPRPTGGNQPQHF. CDR3 in DNA: TGTGCCAGCAGCCCGCGACCTACGGGGGGCAATCAGCCCCAGCATTTT.